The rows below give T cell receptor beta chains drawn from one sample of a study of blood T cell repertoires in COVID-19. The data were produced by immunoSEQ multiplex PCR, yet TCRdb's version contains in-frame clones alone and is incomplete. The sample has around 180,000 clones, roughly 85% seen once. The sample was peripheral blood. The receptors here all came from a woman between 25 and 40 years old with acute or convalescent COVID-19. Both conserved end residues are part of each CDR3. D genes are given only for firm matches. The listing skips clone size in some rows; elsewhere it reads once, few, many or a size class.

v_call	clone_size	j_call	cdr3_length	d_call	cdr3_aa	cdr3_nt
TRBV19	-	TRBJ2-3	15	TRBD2	CASSMGGTGTDTQYF	TGTGCCAGTAGTATGGGGGGGACGGGCACAGATACGCAGTATTTT
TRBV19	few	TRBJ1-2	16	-	CASSIDAQGRGYGYTF	TGTGCCAGTAGTATAGATGCACAGGGTCGTGGCTATGGCTACACCTTC
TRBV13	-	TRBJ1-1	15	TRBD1	CASSPIRQGYTEAFF	TGTGCCAGCAGCCCAATCCGACAGGGTTACACTGAAGCTTTCTTT
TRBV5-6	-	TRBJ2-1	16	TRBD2	CASSKVTSGEFNEQFF	TGTGCCAGCAGCAAAGTGACTAGCGGGGAGTTCAATGAGCAGTTCTTC
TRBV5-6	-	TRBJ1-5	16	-	CASSFLGGPSNQPQHF	TGTGCCAGCAGCTTTCTCGGCGGTCCTAGCAATCAGCCCCAGCATTTT
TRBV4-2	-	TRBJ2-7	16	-	CASSQDMFGTDYEQYF	TGTGCCAGCAGCCAAGATATGTTTGGGACTGACTACGAGCAGTACTTC
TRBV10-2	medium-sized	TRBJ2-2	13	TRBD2	CASRWTSREELFF	TGCGCCAGCCGCTGGACTAGTCGTGAGGAGCTGTTTTTT
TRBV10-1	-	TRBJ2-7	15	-	CASSDRHRRSYEQYF	TGCGCCAGCAGTGATAGGCACAGGCGTTCCTACGAGCAGTACTTC
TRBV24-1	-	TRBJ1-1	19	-	CATSDHAKKTGGGPRKAFF	TGTGCCACCAGTGACCACGCGAAAAAAACCGGCGGGGGCCCGCGGAAAGCTTTCTTT
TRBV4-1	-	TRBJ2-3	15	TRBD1	CASSQGQGGTDTQYF	TGCGCCAGCAGCCAAGGACAGGGCGGCACAGATACGCAGTATTTT
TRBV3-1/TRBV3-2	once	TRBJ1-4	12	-	CASTGTGEKLFF	TGTGCCAGCACCGGAACAGGGGAAAAACTGTTTTTT